Listed below are T cell receptor beta chains from one sample, sequenced in a study of blood T cells in healthy people across ages. TCRdb itself ran the 5' RACE reads through MiXCR, one entry per CDR3 protein. The top ten clones hold 6.7% of a sample with roughly 1,300,000 distinct CDR3 sequences, 45% to 70% of them seen once. The source material was blood. These receptors originate from a man aged 18 to 30 in good health. The CDR3 runs from the conserved cysteine through the conserved F or W. D genes are given only for firm matches. Clone size, where shown, is once, few, many, or a class for clones that have expanded.

CDR3 DNA | CDR3 protein | clone size | CDR3 length | V gene | D gene | J gene
TGTGCCAGCAGACCCCGGACTAGCGGGGACTCTGTGAAGGCAGATACGCAGTATTTT | CASRPRTSGDSVKADTQYF | once | 19 | TRBV11-1 | TRBD2 | TRBJ2-3
TGTGCCAGCAGTGAAATATCGGACAGGATGGCCTACGAGCAGTACTTC | CASSEISDRMAYEQYF | . | 16 | TRBV6-1 | TRBD1 | TRBJ2-7
TGTGCCAGCAGCTCCTGGGGGGACCTATACGAGCAGTACTTC | CASSSWGDLYEQYF | . | 14 | TRBV6-2/TRBV6-3 | . | TRBJ2-7
TGCGCCAGCAGCCCTCCAGGGATCGACGGCTACACCTTC | CASSPPGIDGYTF | . | 13 | TRBV4-1 | . | TRBJ1-2
TGCAGTGCTACCGTGGGCCGGGACAGGCACCACGAGCAGTACTTC | CSATVGRDRHHEQYF | . | 15 | TRBV20-1 | TRBD1 | TRBJ2-7
TGTGCCAGCTCAACGAGAGGGACAGACAATGAGCAGTTCTTC | CASSTRGTDNEQFF | . | 14 | TRBV18 | TRBD1 | TRBJ2-1
TGCAGTGCTACGGGGAATCCTAACTATGGCTACACCTTC | CSATGNPNYGYTF | few | 13 | TRBV20-1 | . | TRBJ1-2
TGTGCCAGCACTCAGGACAGGCTGCGGGATCAGCCCCAGCATTTT | CASTQDRLRDQPQHF | few | 15 | TRBV12-3/TRBV12-4 | TRBD1 | TRBJ1-5
TGTGCCAGCAATTACCGTTCAGGGTACCAAGAGACCCAGTACTTC | CASNYRSGYQETQYF | . | 15 | TRBV25-1 | . | TRBJ2-5
TGTGCCAGCAGTTACCCCTTCGGGACAGGCTCCTACGAGCAGTACTTC | CASSYPFGTGSYEQYF | . | 16 | TRBV28 | TRBD1 | TRBJ2-7
TGCAGTGCTAGCTCGGGAGTCTACCAAGAGACCCAGTACTTC | CSASSGVYQETQYF | once | 14 | TRBV20-1 | . | TRBJ2-5
TGTGCCAGCCGCCCAGGCGGGAGGCCAGATACGCAGTATTTT | CASRPGGRPDTQYF | few | 14 | TRBV27 | TRBD2 | TRBJ2-3
TGCAGTGTAGAACTAGCGGATATGAATGAGCAGTTCTTC | CSVELADMNEQFF | . | 13 | TRBV20-1 | TRBD2 | TRBJ2-1
TGTGCCAGCAGCCGTAACAACTTACCTACAGGGGCTGGGGCCAACGTCCTGACTTTC | CASSRNNLPTGAGANVLTF | . | 19 | TRBV7-8 | TRBD1 | TRBJ2-6
TGTGCCAGCAGCGTAGGAAGTGCCAAAAACATTCAGTACTTC | CASSVGSAKNIQYF | . | 14 | TRBV9 | . | TRBJ2-4
TGTGCCAGCAGCTTAGCGCCCGGGACAGGGGAAGACAATGAGCAGTTCTTC | CASSLAPGTGEDNEQFF | . | 17 | TRBV7-7 | TRBD1 | TRBJ2-1
TGTGCCAGCAGTGTACCACTAGGCCCTGAAAAAGAGACCCAGTACTTC | CASSVPLGPEKETQYF | few | 16 | TRBV2 | . | TRBJ2-5
TGTGCCAGCAGCGTAGCCCTGGGACTAGCGGACACGGATACGCAGTATTTT | CASSVALGLADTDTQYF | . | 17 | TRBV9 | TRBD2 | TRBJ2-3
TGTGCTAGCAGGTACACTAGTTCACCGTTCTTC | CASRYTSSPFF | few | 11 | TRBV7-2 | . | TRBJ2-1
TGTGCCAGCAGTTTATTATCGGCCTACGGGCAGTACTTC | CASSLLSAYGQYF | . | 13 | TRBV28 | . | TRBJ2-7
TGTGCTAGTGGTTTGGTAGACGGAGGCTCCTACGAGCAGTACTTC | CASGLVDGGSYEQYF | . | 15 | TRBV12-5 | . | TRBJ2-7
TGTGCCAGCTTCCGGGACTTCTCCTACAATGAGCAGTTCTTC | CASFRDFSYNEQFF | . | 14 | TRBV6-1 | . | TRBJ2-1
TGTGCCAGCAGCGTAGGAACCGGGGAGGGCACAGATACGCAGTATTTT | CASSVGTGEGTDTQYF | few | 16 | TRBV9 | . | TRBJ2-3
TGTGCCAGCAGCTTAAATTTCGCTTACGAGCAGTACTTC | CASSLNFAYEQYF | . | 13 | TRBV7-2 | . | TRBJ2-7
TGTGCCAGCAGCCCCCAGAGGGGTGGAGAGACCCAGTACTTC | CASSPQRGGETQYF | . | 14 | TRBV7-8 | . | TRBJ2-5
TGTGCCAGCAGTGACTGGAAGACCCAGTACTTC | CASSDWKTQYF | . | 11 | TRBV27 | . | TRBJ2-5
TGTGCCAGCAGTTACTCGAGCGGACGGGAGGAAGACAATGAGCAGTACTTC | CASSYSSGREEDNEQYF | . | 17 | TRBV6-5 | TRBD2 | TRBJ2-7